These 13 T cell receptor beta chains were sequenced from one sample in a study of human T cells and chemical hapten exposure (dated by TCRdb to the early 2020s). The method was RACE. The sequencer listed for this sample is NextSeq 500. TCRdb reprocessed the public reads (quality trimming at Q25 with fastp, clone calling with MiXCR) and kept in-frame beta chains. Rows matching on CDR3 protein sequence are summarized as one entry with the most common DNA and genes. Within this sample are 65,000 to 70,000 distinct CDR3 sequences, with over 9.5% of them counted one time only. Clones ranked in the top ten supply over 4% of the sample. In the paper's terms, the time point label means: pre-sensitization, week 0. Interpreted using the paper, the treatment or condition label stands for: therapeutic diphenylcyclopropenone sensitization with weekly scalp DPC. This specimen was whole blood, taken in connection with sensitization to the hapten diphenylcyclopropenone (DPC). All receptors derive from a woman between 45 and 65 years old with alopecia areata. Some clones in this sample may be carry-over from other donors' samples.

This clonotype was recorded many times. The V and J genes are TRBV11-2 and TRBJ1-5; D gene unclear. Germline CDR1 reads SGHAT; CDR2 reads FQNNGV. CDR3 length equals 13 residues. Trimming removed 2 bases at V and 6 bases at J, with 8 bases between. CDR3 DNA: TGTGCCAGCAGCTTATCTGCGGGTCAGCCCCAGCATTTT. Translating gives CASSLSAGQPQHF.

Concerning this clonotype: A much bigger clone sits one base away, suggesting this may be a read error. This chain links TRBV6-1 with TRBJ2-7; a weak D match, TRBD2 (5 bases). Germline assignment: CDR1 MNHNS and CDR2 SASEGT. The CDR3 runs 14 residues. The CDR3 loop reads CAGSEGGSVYEQYF. CDR3 sequence (DNA): TGTGCCGGCAGTGAAGGAGGTAGCGTATACGAGCAGTACTTC.

This clonotype occurred many times. The chain has TRBV6-2 or TRBV6-3 and TRBJ2-7; D possibly corresponds to TRBD1 (6 bases). The V and J ends lost 0 bases and 6 bases respectively, with 12 bases between them. The germline V gene has CDR1 MNHEY and CDR2 SVGEGT. CDR3 length: 14 amino acids. The CDR3 DNA follows: TGTGCCAGCAGTTACTCGACTTTGGGGGCCGAGCAGTACTTC. It translates to CASSYSTLGAEQYF.

The chain couples TRBV4-3 to TRBJ2-7; D is possibly TRBD1 (5 bases). V was clipped by 4 bases and J by 5 bases, with 12 bases between them. Germline loops: CDR1 LGHNA, CDR2 YSLEER. The CDR3 consists of 13 residues. In nucleotides, the CDR3 is TGCGCCAGCAGCCCAAGGGTAGGGGACGAGCAGTACTTC. Protein: CASSPRVGDEQYF.

The sample holds many counts of this clonotype. The chain is built from TRBV7-2 and TRBJ1-2; D is unclear. The V and J ends lost 1 base and 2 bases respectively, with 11 bases between them. CDR1 is SGHTA, CDR2 FQGNSA, per germline. The CDR3 totals 15 residues. CDR3 protein: CASSLGAERNYGYTF. The DNA of the CDR3 is TGTGCCAGCAGCTTAGGTGCCGAACGAAACTATGGCTACACCTTC.

The chain employs TRBV7-9 and TRBJ1-4; TRBD1 might be the D (5 bases). Trimming removed 6 bases from V and 0 bases from J, with 11 bases in between. The CDR3 loop spans 15 amino acids. CDR1 and CDR2 from the germline V gene are SEHNR and FQNEAQ (reference sequence). CDR3 sequence reads: CASRKTVATNEKLFF. The CDR3 DNA reads TGTGCCAGCAGGAAGACAGTTGCAACTAATGAAAAACTGTTTTTT.

The V call is TRBV3-1, the J call TRBJ1-1, with D unclear. Germline CDR1 is LGHDT and CDR2 is YNNKEL (reference sequence). The CDR3 has 12 amino acids. Trimming cost V 4 bases and J 6 bases, with 9 bases left between them. This CDR3 is CASSRSGAEAFF. CDR3 in DNA: TGTGCCAGCAGCCGTTCCGGGGCTGAAGCTTTCTTT. Looking up the rest from reference TRBV3-1 and TRBJ1-1 gives the full variable domain: DTAVSQTPKYLVTQMGNDKSIKCEQNLGHDTMYWYKQDSKKFLKIMFSYNNKELIINETVPNRFSPKSPDKAHLNLHINSLELGDSAVYFCASSRSGAEAFFGQGTRLTVV.

Ten or more counts support this clonotype. The chain recombines TRBV7-9 with TRBJ2-3; maybe TRBD2 (6 bases). The CDR3 totals 17 residues. Trimming cost V 1 base and J 1 base, with 15 bases left between them. CDR1 is SEHNR and CDR2 is FQNEAQ in the germline V gene (reference sequence). The CDR3 nucleotides are TGTGCCAGCAGCTTAGGGATCGTCGGGAGCGGCACAGATACGCAGTATTTT. Protein product: CASSLGIVGSGTDTQYF. Looking up the rest from reference TRBV7-9 and TRBJ2-3 gives the full variable domain: DTGVSQNPRHKITKRGQNVTFRCDPISEHNRLYWYRQTLGQGPEFLTYFQNEAQLEKSRLLSDRFSAERPKGSFSTLEIQRTEQGDSAMYLCASSLGIVGSGTDTQYFGPGTRLTVL.

The chain joins TRBV6-1 to TRBJ2-1, with D perhaps matching TRBD1 (6 bases). The CDR3 sequence is 14 residues long. Germline CDR1 reads MNHNS; CDR2 reads SASEGT. V shed 5 bases and J shed 2 bases, with 10 bases lying between them. CDR3 coding DNA: TGTGCCAGCAGTTCGACAGGTCCCTACAATGAGCAGTTCTTC. It yields the protein CASSSTGPYNEQFF.

This clonotype has ten or more counts. The chain recombines TRBV30 with TRBJ1-1; the D is unclear. V lost 0 bases, J lost 1 base, and 12 bases lay in between. This CDR3 has 15 amino acids. The germline gives CDR1 GTSNPN, CDR2 SVGIG (reference sequence). The CDR3 region is CAWSVLGAGNTEAFF. The CDR3 nucleotides read TGTGCCTGGAGTGTACTCGGAGCGGGGAACACTGAAGCTTTCTTT.

This clonotype has a count of ten or more. The chain has TRBV7-6 and TRBJ2-3; D may be TRBD2 (6 bases). This CDR3 region has 17 residues. Trimming left V 0 bases short and J 5 bases short, with 18 bases between. The germline gives CDR1 SGHVS, CDR2 FNYEAQ. CDR3 coding DNA: TGTGCCAGCAGCTTAGCGCCTAGCGCCCCCCCGGAAGATACGCAGTATTTT. This encodes CASSLAPSAPPEDTQYF.

A few counts support this clonotype. This chain joins TRBV28 and TRBJ2-7; tentatively, D is TRBD2 (6 bases). The V gene's germline CDR1 is MDHEN and CDR2 SYDVKM. V lost 2 bases and J 0 bases, leaving 8 bases between the germline ends. The CDR3 sequence is 14 residues long. The CDR3 bases are TGTGCCAGCAGTTTAACGGGGGACTCCTACGAGCAGTACTTC. Its translation is CASSLTGDSYEQYF.

The table lists this clonotype with a few counts. The chain carries TRBV7-9 and TRBJ2-1, with 9 bases aligning to TRBD2. V shed 5 bases and J 4 bases; nucleotides not matched to a gene: 12. The germline CDR1 and CDR2 sequences are SEHNR and FQNEAQ (reference sequence). The CDR3 length is 17 residues. The CDR3 nucleotides are TGTGCCAGCAGCCGCAGCGGGAGGCCATATTCATACAATGAGCAGTTCTTC. Encoded protein: CASSRSGRPYSYNEQFF.